This T cell receptor (beta chain) was found in a study of T-cell reconstitution after alpha-beta-depleted transplantation in children (TCRdb year 2016). Describing the broader study: Using TCR repertoire profiling, the study quantitatively followed how T-cell immune reconstitution unfolded in children after TCRalphabeta/CD19-depleted allogeneic hematopoietic cell transplantation.

Library preparation used PCR. The instrument given in TCRdb is Illumina HiSeq 2500. TCR library preparation used molecular barcoding, with unique molecular identifiers applied to normalize quantification of the TCRbeta repertoire. TCRdb applied fastp at Q25 and MiXCR to the public reads, then kept only in-frame beta chains. Rows with one shared CDR3 protein collapse into an entry with the most common genes and DNA. The sample has some 200,000 distinct CDR3 sequences on record, 7% to 9% of them singletons. Less than 40% of the sample is taken by the ten largest. The research as a whole found: In some patients, the high TCRbeta diversity seen at day 60 was put down to recipient T cells and intrathymic progenitors that had survived conditioning. The apparently early recovery of alphabetaT-cell counts about two months after transplant reportedly depended on only several hundred rapidly expanded clones that came from non-depleted graft cells. Hyperexpanded clone frequencies declined over subsequent months; after one year, T-cell counts and TCRbeta diversity were mostly attributed to newly produced T cells.

This clonotype occurred a few times. Its antigen has not been determined. The record has no base qualities; no much larger clone is one base away. The treatment or condition label here, explained by the study, means: allogeneic hematopoietic cell transplantation with graft depleted of TCRalphabeta T cells and CD19 B cells. The transplant recipients were children given TCRalphabeta/CD19-depleted allogeneic hematopoietic cell grafts. Including cysteine and phenylalanine, the CDR3 has 17 amino acids. Of all the DNA, just the CDR3 is kept, 51 bases in frame from base 1. For CDR1 and CDR2, the germline V gene lists SGHRS and YFSETQ. After removal of 1 base from V and 2 bases from J, the junction retains 7 bases not matched to a gene.

The source was PBMCs, mostly from graft donor cells, collected 360 days after TCRalphabeta/CD19-depleted stem cell transplant. This receptor was obtained from a male patient between 2 and 10 years old who had a stem cell transplant for acute myeloid leukemia, so the T cells may come from the graft donor. Recombination connected TRBV5-1 to TRBJ2-1; TRBD2 agrees with 9 junctional bases. For the CDR3, the sequence is CASSLISGSKAYNEQFF. In nucleotide form, the sequence is TGCGCCAGCAGCTTGATTAGCGGGAGTAAAGCCTACAATGAGCAGTTCTTC.